These 31 T cell receptor beta chains were all obtained from the same sample, sequenced in a study of blood T cell repertoires in COVID-19. Assay: immunoSEQ multiplex PCR; the TCRdb copy retains only in-frame clones and omits some. This sample has approximately 250,000 clones; 84% occur once, and the top ten carry less than 10%. The source material was peripheral blood. These receptors were obtained from a human donor in a cohort sampled during active COVID-19.

The rearrangement links TRBV5-4 to TRBJ2-5; 7 bases match TRBD2. The junction had 7 bases not matched to a gene; V was cut back by 3 bases and J by 2 bases. The CDR3 is made up of 15 amino acids. The germline CDR1 and CDR2 sequences are SGHNT and YYREEE (reference sequence). CDR3 in DNA: TGTGCCAGCAGCTGGGCTCGGCGGGAGCAAGAGACCCAGTACTTC. Amino acids: CASSWARREQETQYF.

The V gene is TRBV5-1, the J gene TRBJ2-1, with 9 bases fitting TRBD2. The CDR3 sequence is 16 residues long. The ends lost 4 bases at V and 2 bases at J; junction bases unmatched: 7. From germline, CDR1 is SGHRS and CDR2 YFSETQ. CDR3 in DNA: TGCGCCAGCAGCCCAAGCGGGAGGTCGACCTACAATGAGCAGTTCTTC. Its translation: CASSPSGRSTYNEQFF.

This clone came up a few times. The chain uses TRBV11-2 and TRBJ2-7; TRBD1 might be the D (6 bases). The CDR3 has 15 amino acids. Germline V lookup: CDR1 SGHAT, CDR2 FQNNGV. The V gene lost 1 base and the J gene lost 6 bases, with 16 bases spanning the gap. This CDR3 reads CASSLATGTPREQYF. CDR3 nucleotide sequence: TGTGCCAGCAGCTTAGCAACCGGGACACCCCGCGAGCAGTACTTC.

The chain uses TRBV12-3 or TRBV12-4 and TRBJ2-5; 7 bases match TRBD1. Losses at the gene ends were 6 bases for V and 5 bases for J; bases not matched to a gene: 6. This CDR3 is 13 amino acids long. The CDR3: CASSPDRAETQYF. The CDR3 nucleotides are TGTGCCAGCAGCCCCGACAGGGCTGAGACCCAGTACTTC.

The rearrangement links TRBV5-6 to TRBJ1-2; unclear D gene. Looked up from germline, CDR1 is SGHDT and CDR2 is YYEEEE. The germline V and J ends were trimmed by 0 bases and 4 bases, with 13 bases remaining between them. This CDR3 has 15 residues. The CDR3 sequence is CASSLGGYSFYGYTF. The CDR3 DNA reads as TGTGCCAGCAGCTTGGGAGGGTACAGTTTCTATGGCTACACCTTC.

The chain has TRBV6-5 and TRBJ2-5; 13 nucleotides match TRBD2. Germline V lookup: CDR1 MNHEY, CDR2 SVGAGI. The CDR3 runs 16 residues. V lost 2 bases to trimming and J lost 6 bases; unmatched junction nucleotides: 6. The CDR3 loop is CASSYGTSGRGKTQYF. CDR3 in DNA: TGTGCCAGCAGTTACGGCACTAGCGGGAGGGGAAAGACCCAGTACTTC.

The CDR3 is CSVSSGDTQYF. CDR3 nucleotide sequence: TGCAGCGTCAGTTCGGGGGATACGCAGTATTTT. This chain connects TRBV29-1 to TRBJ2-3, with D possibly being TRBD2 (5 bases). The ends were cut back, 6 bases at V and 6 bases at J, with 10 bases in the middle. Germline V gene sequence: CDR1 SQVTM, CDR2 ANQGSEA. The CDR3 has 11 amino acids.

The chain combines TRBV19 with TRBJ1-2; D not resolved. V lost 3 bases, J lost 6 bases, and 14 bases lay in between. The CDR3 length is 14 residues. The germline gives CDR1 LNHDA, CDR2 SQIVND (reference sequence). CDR3 region: CASSIRGGGHGYTF. The DNA of the CDR3 is TGTGCCAGTAGTATCCGGGGAGGAGGCCATGGCTACACCTTC.

This clone came up a few times. V gene TRBV5-4 combines with J gene TRBJ1-2; the D gene is possibly TRBD1 (6 bases). CDR1 is SGHNT and CDR2 is YYREEE in the germline V gene (reference sequence). V lost 1 base to trimming and J lost 3 bases, with 10 bases between them. The CDR3 has 14 residues. The CDR3 DNA sequence: TGTGCCAGCAGCTTGAGGGGGGGATACTATGGCTACACCTTC. This gives the protein CASSLRGGYYGYTF.

This clone was detected only once. The genes are TRBV7-9 and TRBJ2-1; 9 nucleotides align to TRBD1. J lost 8 bases, V lost 6 bases, and 11 bases had no gene match. Germline V gives CDR1 SEHNR, CDR2 FQNEAQ (reference sequence). The CDR3 is made up of 15 amino acids. As DNA, the CDR3 is TGTGCCAGCAGTCCAACCGGGACAGGGCCGGATGAGCAGTTCTTC. Translation gives CASSPTGTGPDEQFF.

V gene TRBV3-1 (or the pseudogene TRBV3-2) combines with J gene TRBJ1-6; 8 bases agree with TRBD1. J was trimmed by 7 bases and V by 2 bases; bases with no gene match: 1. CDR1 and CDR2 from the germline V gene are LGHDT and YNNKEL (reference sequence). This CDR3 comprises 14 residues. CDR3 sequence: CASSQRQGNSPLHF. CDR3 DNA: TGTGCCAGCAGCCAAAGACAGGGGAATTCACCCCTCCACTTT.

Only one count was recorded for this clone. This rearrangement joins TRBV24-1 to TRBJ2-7, with D possibly TRBD1 on 7 matching bases. The CDR3 is made up of 15 amino acids. The germline gives CDR1 KGHDR, CDR2 SFDVKD. Trimming shortened V by 4 bases and J by 6 bases, and 18 bases separated the two germline ends. CDR3 nucleotides: TGTGCCACCAGTGAACCGCGGGACAGCCTTGGCGAGCAGTACTTC. Amino acid sequence: CATSEPRDSLGEQYF.

This clone was recorded many times. The rearrangement links TRBV5-1 to TRBJ1-2; maybe TRBD1 (5 bases). The CDR3 is 19 amino acids. V was cut by 1 base and J by 0 bases, with 22 bases left in between. Per the germline V gene, CDR1 is SGHRS and CDR2 is YFSETQ. CDR3 in DNA: TGCGCCAGCAGCTTGACGCCTTCAGGGCGTCGACAAGCTAACTATGGCTACACCTTC. This encodes CASSLTPSGRRQANYGYTF. Full variable domain (remainder filled in from reference TRBV5-1 and TRBJ1-2): KAGVTQTPRYLIKTRGQQVTLSCSPISGHRSVSWYQQTPGQGLQFLFEYFSETQRNKGNFPGRFSGRQFSNSRSEMNVSTLELGDSALYLCASSLTPSGRRQANYGYTFGSGTRLTVV.

This clone was seen a single time. V and J are TRBV7-2 and TRBJ2-1; D perhaps matches TRBD2 (6 bases). CDR3 size: 14 residues. Per germline, CDR1 SGHTA and CDR2 FQGNSA. Trimming removed 9 bases at V and 6 bases at J, with 18 bases between. CDR3 bases: TGTGCCAGTATGGGCCTAGGAGCGGGCAATGAGCAGTTCTTC. It is translated as CASMGLGAGNEQFF.

The chain couples TRBV3-1 (or the pseudogene TRBV3-2) to TRBJ2-7; D is uncertain. The CDR3 length is 14 residues. From germline, CDR1 is LGHDT and CDR2 YNNKEL (reference sequence). Trimming removed 1 base from V and 1 base from J, with 8 bases in between. This CDR3 is CASSQGWSSYEQYF. CDR3 in DNA: TGTGCCAGCAGCCAAGGGTGGAGTTCCTACGAGCAGTACTTC.

This chain links TRBV5-1 with TRBJ2-4; D call uncertain. Germline V gene lookup returns CDR1 SGHRS and CDR2 YFSETQ. V was shortened by 0 bases and J by 6 bases, with 7 bases between the two germline ends. The length of the CDR3 is 13 residues. The CDR3 nucleotides are TGCGCCAGCAGCTTGGGATCGGTAAACATTCAGTACTTC. It is translated as CASSLGSVNIQYF.

This chain links TRBV28 with TRBJ2-7; perhaps TRBD2 as D (7 bases). The V gene's germline CDR1 is MDHEN and CDR2 SYDVKM. Trimming shortened V by 4 bases and J by 2 bases, and 18 bases separated the two germline ends. This CDR3 is built from 16 residues. This CDR3 reads CASSSQGTKGTYEQYF. The CDR3 nucleotides are TGTGCCAGCAGTTCTCAGGGGACTAAGGGCACCTACGAGCAGTACTTC.

This chain joins TRBV5-4 and TRBJ2-1, with TRBD1 identical over 9 bases. CDR3 length: 16 amino acids. CDR1 is SGHNT, CDR2 YYREEE, per germline (reference sequence). V trimming: 4 bases; J trimming: 6 bases; junction bases outside the gene matches: 11. CDR3 DNA: TGTGCCAGCAGCGGGATCAGAGGACAGGGGACCAATGAGCAGTTCTTC. Protein sequence: CASSGIRGQGTNEQFF.

The sample holds a few counts of this clone. V and J are TRBV2 and TRBJ2-7, with TRBD2 as a possible D gene (6 bases). Between the trimmed V and J ends, which lost 8 bases and 6 bases, there was a span of 14 bases. Germline loops: CDR1 SNHLY, CDR2 FYNNEI. This CDR3 contains 12 residues. The CDR3 sequence: CASPTEAGEQYF. In DNA form, the CDR3 reads TGTGCCAGCCCTACCGAAGCGGGCGAGCAGTACTTC.

The V call is TRBV6-6, the J call TRBJ1-1, with a tentative D call TRBD1 (6 bases). Between the trimmed V and J ends, which lost 8 bases and 1 base, there was a span of 17 bases. Germline loops: CDR1 MNHNY, CDR2 SVGAGI (reference sequence). The length of the CDR3 is 15 residues. The chain's CDR3 is CASQPNGQSNTEAFF. CDR3 coding DNA: TGTGCCAGCCAACCCAATGGACAGTCGAACACTGAAGCTTTCTTT.

The V gene is TRBV5-1, the J gene TRBJ2-5; TRBD1 matches 8 bases. Germline CDR1 SGHRS, CDR2 YFSETQ. The CDR3 totals 16 residues. J lost 5 bases, V lost 0 bases, and 9 bases had no gene match. This CDR3 reads CASSLGPLDREETQYF. The CDR3 nucleotides read TGCGCCAGCAGCTTGGGTCCCCTGGACAGGGAGGAGACCCAGTACTTC.

The chain recombines TRBV6-5 with TRBJ2-3; D unresolved. CDR3 size: 15 residues. Trimming cost V 2 bases and J 0 bases, with 9 bases left between them. CDR1 and CDR2 (germline): MNHEY, SVGAGI. This CDR3 is CASSYINPSTDTQYF. The CDR3 DNA follows: TGTGCCAGCAGTTACATTAATCCTAGCACAGATACGCAGTATTTT.

V and J are TRBV5-1 and TRBJ1-3; D gene uncertain. The CDR3 spans 16 residues. V was clipped by 1 base and J by 2 bases, with 13 bases between them. Germline V gene lookup returns CDR1 SGHRS and CDR2 YFSETQ. As DNA, the CDR3 is TGCGCCAGCAGCTTGATATCTCTTAGCCCTGGAAACACCATATATTTT. Its protein is CASSLISLSPGNTIYF.

This rearrangement joins TRBV27 to TRBJ2-1, with 8 bases aligning to TRBD2. The CDR3 length is 15 residues. The V and J ends lost 6 bases and 2 bases, in that order; junction bases with no gene match: 6. CDR1 is MNHEY and CDR2 is SMNVEV in the germline V gene (reference sequence). CDR3 coding DNA: TGTGCCAGCAGGACAATCGGGGGGGCCTACAATGAGCAGTTCTTC. Its translation: CASRTIGGAYNEQFF.

This chain uses TRBV7-9 with TRBJ1-4; possibly TRBD1 for D (5 bases). Germline V gene sequence: CDR1 SEHNR, CDR2 FQNEAQ (reference sequence). V lost 4 bases to trimming and J lost 5 bases, with 14 bases between them. The CDR3 totals 15 residues. The CDR3 region is CASSSTGRANEKLFF. The CDR3 DNA is TGTGCCAGCAGCTCCACCGGCAGGGCCAATGAAAAACTGTTTTTT.

The chain employs TRBV10-3 and TRBJ2-1; 8 bases align to TRBD2. V shed 7 bases and J 7 bases; nucleotides not matched to a gene: 15. CDR3 length: 16 residues. CDR1 is ENHRY and CDR2 is SYGVKD in the germline V gene. CDR3 nucleotides: TGTGCCATCAAGTCTGCCTACTACAGCGGGAGTAATGAGCAGTTCTTC. This encodes CAIKSAYYSGSNEQFF.

The chain links TRBV9 to TRBJ1-1; TRBD1 matches at 11 bases. Per germline, CDR1 SGDLS and CDR2 YYNGEE. After removal of 1 base from V and 5 bases from J, the junction contained 4 bases not matched to a gene. This CDR3 spans 15 amino acids. DNA for the CDR3: TGTGCCAGCAGCGTATTGGACAGGGGGCGAACTGAAGCTTTCTTT. Encoded protein: CASSVLDRGRTEAFF. The complete variable domain, with remaining parts taken from reference TRBV9 and TRBJ1-1, reads DSGVTQTPKHLITATGQRVTLRCSPRSGDLSVYWYQQSLDQGLQFLIQYYNGEERAKGNILERFSAQQFPDLHSELNLSSLELGDSALYFCASSVLDRGRTEAFFGQGTRLTVV.

The J gene is TRBJ2-3, the V gene TRBV9; 9 bases line up with TRBD2. Per germline, CDR1 SGDLS and CDR2 YYNGEE. The CDR3 extends over 15 amino acids. J lost 8 bases, V lost 4 bases, and 11 bases had no gene match. The CDR3 spells CASSLTGVAGATQYF. In nucleotides, the CDR3 is TGTGCCAGCAGCCTCACGGGGGTAGCGGGGGCTACGCAGTATTTT.

About this clone: Distinct nucleotide sequences in the sample also encode this CDR3. The V and J genes are TRBV19 and TRBJ1-6; 8 nucleotides align to TRBD1. The germline CDR1 and CDR2 sequences are LNHDA and SQIVND (reference sequence). The V and J ends lost 6 bases and 9 bases, in that order; junction bases with no gene match: 4. This CDR3 is 13 amino acids long. CDR3 amino acids: CASRDRGGSPLHF. As DNA, the CDR3 is TGTGCCAGTAGAGACAGGGGAGGTTCACCCCTCCACTTT.

This chain links TRBV29-1 with TRBJ2-7; 11 bases line up with TRBD2. J gave up 0 bases and V 4 bases, and 2 bases lay outside the gene matches. CDR3 length equals 14 residues. Germline V gene data show CDR1 as SQVTM and CDR2 as ANQGSEA. The CDR3 sequence: CSVGLAGTSYEQYF. The CDR3 DNA reads as TGCAGCGTTGGACTAGCGGGGACCTCCTACGAGCAGTACTTC.

Of note for this clone: The DNA is left out, because the CDR3 cannot be placed on it with certainty; the CDR3 is given as TCRdb lists it. The chain joins TRBV7-5 to TRBJ1-1; the table assigns TRBD1, which was not confirmed against the DNA. TRBV7-5 is a pseudogene segment. The CDR3 is 14 residues long, counting both termini. The CDR3 protein is CARSLAWAGGAAFF.